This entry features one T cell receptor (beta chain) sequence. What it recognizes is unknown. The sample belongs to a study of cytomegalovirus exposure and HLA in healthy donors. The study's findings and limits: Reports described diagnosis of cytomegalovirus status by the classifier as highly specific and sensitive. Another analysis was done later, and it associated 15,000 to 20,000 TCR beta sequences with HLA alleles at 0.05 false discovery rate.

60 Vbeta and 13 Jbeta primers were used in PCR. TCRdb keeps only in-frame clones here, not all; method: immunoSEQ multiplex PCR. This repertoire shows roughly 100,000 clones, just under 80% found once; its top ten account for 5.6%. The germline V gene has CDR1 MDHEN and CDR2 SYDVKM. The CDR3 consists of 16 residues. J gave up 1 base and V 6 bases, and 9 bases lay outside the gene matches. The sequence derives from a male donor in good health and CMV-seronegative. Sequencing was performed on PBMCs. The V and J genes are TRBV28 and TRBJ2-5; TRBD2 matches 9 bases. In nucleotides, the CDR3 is TGTGCCAGCAGCCCGGGCACACTAGCGGGCCAAGAGACCCAGTACTTC. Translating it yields CASSPGTLAGQETQYF.